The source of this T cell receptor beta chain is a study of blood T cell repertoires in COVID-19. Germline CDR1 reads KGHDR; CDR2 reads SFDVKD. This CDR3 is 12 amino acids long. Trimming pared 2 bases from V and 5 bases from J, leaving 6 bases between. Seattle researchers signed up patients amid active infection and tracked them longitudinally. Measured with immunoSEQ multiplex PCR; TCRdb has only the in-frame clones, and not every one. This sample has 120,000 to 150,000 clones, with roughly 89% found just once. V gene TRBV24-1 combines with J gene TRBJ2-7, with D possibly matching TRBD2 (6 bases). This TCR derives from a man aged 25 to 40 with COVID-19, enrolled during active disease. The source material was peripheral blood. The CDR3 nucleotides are TGTGCCACCAGTGATTGGGAGGACGAGCAGTACTTC. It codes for CATSDWEDEQYF.